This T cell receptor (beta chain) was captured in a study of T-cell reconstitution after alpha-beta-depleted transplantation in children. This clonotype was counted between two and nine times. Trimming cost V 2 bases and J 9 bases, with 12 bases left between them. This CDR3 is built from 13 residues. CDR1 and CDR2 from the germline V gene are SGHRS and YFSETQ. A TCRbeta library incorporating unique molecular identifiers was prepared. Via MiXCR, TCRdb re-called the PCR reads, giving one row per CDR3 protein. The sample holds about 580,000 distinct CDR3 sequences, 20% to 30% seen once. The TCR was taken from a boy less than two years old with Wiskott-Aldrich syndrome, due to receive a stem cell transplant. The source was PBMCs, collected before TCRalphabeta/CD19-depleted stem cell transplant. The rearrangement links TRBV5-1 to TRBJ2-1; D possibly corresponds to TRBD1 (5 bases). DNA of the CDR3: TGCGCCAGCAGCTTCCAGGGTAGTGGTGAGCAGTTCTTC. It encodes CASSFQGSGEQFF.